These T cell receptor beta chains were read from a single sample in a study of PD-1 blockade in classical Hodgkin lymphoma. Profiling relied on immunoSEQ multiplex PCR, and the TCRdb table lists in-frame clones only, not all of them. The data contain roughly 140,000 clones, 78% of them singletons. Source: peripheral blood mononuclear cells (PBMCs), taken before the second cycle of nivolumab. These receptors came from a human donor with classical Hodgkin lymphoma. Both conserved end residues are part of each CDR3. The order of the fields is V gene, J gene, D gene, CDR3 length, clone size, CDR3 protein, CDR3 DNA. A D gene is named only where the DNA matches it firmly. Only part of the rows carry a size: once, few, many, or a class if the clone is expanded.

TRBV6-5	TRBJ1-1	NA	13	NA	CASSYSLGAEAFF	TGTGCCAGCAGTTACTCCCTAGGCGCTGAAGCTTTCTTT
TRBV19	TRBJ2-2	TRBD1	16	NA	CASSISTGGASRELFF	TGTGCCAGTAGTATCTCGACAGGGGGCGCATCTAGGGAGCTGTTTTTT
TRBV5-6	TRBJ1-2	TRBD1	14	once	CASSAGQGNYGYTF	TGTGCCAGCAGCGCTGGACAGGGGAACTATGGCTACACCTTC
TRBV6-1	TRBJ2-7	TRBD2	15	NA	CAIPGTSGGGYEQYF	TGTGCCATCCCGGGGACTAGCGGAGGGGGCTACGAGCAGTACTTC
TRBV19	TRBJ1-2	NA	14	once	CASSIYMVNYGYTF	TGTGCCAGTAGTATTTATATGGTTAACTATGGCTACACCTTC
TRBV28	TRBJ2-3	TRBD2	13	NA	CASSLSGADTQYF	TGTGCCAGCAGTTTAAGCGGGGCTGATACGCAGTATTTT
TRBV27	TRBJ2-7	NA	13	NA	CASSFGPSYEQYF	TGTGCCAGCAGTTTCGGCCCCTCCTACGAGCAGTACTTC
TRBV28	TRBJ2-7	NA	15	once	CASSFSGASSYEQYF	TGTGCCAGCAGTTTCTCGGGAGCGAGCTCCTACGAGCAGTACTTC
TRBV5-1	TRBJ2-2	NA	14	NA	CASSPSPGPGELFF	TGCGCCAGCAGCCCCTCCCCAGGGCCCGGGGAGCTGTTTTTT
TRBV6-5	TRBJ2-7	NA	14	NA	CASSYGRGGYEQYF	TGTGCCAGCAGTTACGGTCGGGGTGGCTACGAGCAGTACTTC
TRBV18	TRBJ2-2	NA	14	NA	CASSDSQGPGELFF	TGTGCCAGCTCGGATTCACAGGGACCCGGGGAGCTGTTTTTT
TRBV30	TRBJ2-5	TRBD1	15	once	CAWSLRTGRWETQYF	TGTGCCTGGAGCCTCCGGACAGGAAGGTGGGAGACCCAGTACTTC
TRBV7-2	TRBJ2-5	NA	11	NA	CASSPSETQYF	TGTGCCAGCAGCCCCTCAGAGACCCAGTACTTC
TRBV2	TRBJ1-1	NA	11	NA	CASSDRPKAFF	TGTGCCAGCAGTGACAGACCAAAAGCTTTCTTT
TRBV25-1	TRBJ1-6	TRBD1	15	NA	CASSEWTGLDSPLHF	TGTGCCAGCAGTGAATGGACAGGGCTGGATTCACCCCTCCACTTT
TRBV21-1	TRBJ2-5	NA	13	NA	CASRQGGQETQYF	TGTGCCAGCAGACAGGGGGGCCAAGAGACCCAGTACTTC
TRBV19	TRBJ2-7	TRBD1	13	NA	CASSRGRTYEQYF	TGTGCCAGTAGCAGGGGGAGAACCTACGAGCAGTACTTC
TRBV7-9	TRBJ2-2	NA	14	NA	CASSLRLLGGELFF	TGTGCCAGCAGCTTGAGACTTCTCGGCGGGGAGCTGTTTTTT
TRBV5-1	TRBJ2-5	TRBD2	14	NA	CASGRGGTQETQYF	TGCGCCAGCGGGCGGGGGGGGACCCAAGAGACCCAGTACTTC
TRBV11-2	TRBJ2-2	NA	16	once	CASSLAVGSNTGELFF	TGTGCCAGCAGCTTAGCGGTGGGATCGAACACCGGGGAGCTGTTTTTT